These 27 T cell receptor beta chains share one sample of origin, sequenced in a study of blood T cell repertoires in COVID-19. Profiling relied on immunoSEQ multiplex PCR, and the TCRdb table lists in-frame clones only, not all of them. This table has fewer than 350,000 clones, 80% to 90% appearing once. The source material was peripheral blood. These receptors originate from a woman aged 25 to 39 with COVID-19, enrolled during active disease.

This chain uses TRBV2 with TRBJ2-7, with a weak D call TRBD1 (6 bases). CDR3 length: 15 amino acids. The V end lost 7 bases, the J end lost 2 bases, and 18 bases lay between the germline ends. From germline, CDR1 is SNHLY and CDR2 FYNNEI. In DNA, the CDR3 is TGTGCCAGCACCTCCCTCGGGACACAAACCTACGAGCAGTACTTC. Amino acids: CASTSLGTQTYEQYF.

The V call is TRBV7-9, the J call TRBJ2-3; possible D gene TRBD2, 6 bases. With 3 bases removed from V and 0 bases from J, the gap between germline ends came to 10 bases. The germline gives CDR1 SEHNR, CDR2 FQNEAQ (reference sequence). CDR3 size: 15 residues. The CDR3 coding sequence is TGTGCCAGCAGCTTGGTCGGGGGAAGCACAGATACGCAGTATTTT. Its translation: CASSLVGGSTDTQYF.

CDR3 protein: CASSFRTSRDTFYEQYF. The CDR3 nucleotides read TGCGCCAGCAGCTTCCGTACTTCTCGGGACACCTTCTACGAGCAGTACTTC. This chain uses TRBV5-1 with TRBJ2-7, with D possibly being TRBD1 (6 bases). The CDR3 contains 17 residues. Germline-derived CDR1 and CDR2 are SGHRS and YFSETQ. The V end lost 2 bases, the J end lost 3 bases, and 21 bases lay between the germline ends.

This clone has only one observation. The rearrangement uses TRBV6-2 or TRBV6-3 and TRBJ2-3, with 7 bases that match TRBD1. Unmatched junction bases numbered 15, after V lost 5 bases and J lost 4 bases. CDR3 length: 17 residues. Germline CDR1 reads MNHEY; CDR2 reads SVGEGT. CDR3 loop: CASSGPETGWAPDTQYF. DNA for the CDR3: TGTGCCAGCAGTGGCCCTGAGACAGGGTGGGCGCCAGATACGCAGTATTTT.

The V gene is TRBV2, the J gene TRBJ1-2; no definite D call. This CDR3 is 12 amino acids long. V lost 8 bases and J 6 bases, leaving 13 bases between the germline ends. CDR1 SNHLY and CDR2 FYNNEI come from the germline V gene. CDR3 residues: CASGLGGDGYTF. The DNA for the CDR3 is TGTGCCAGCGGCCTGGGAGGAGATGGCTACACCTTC.

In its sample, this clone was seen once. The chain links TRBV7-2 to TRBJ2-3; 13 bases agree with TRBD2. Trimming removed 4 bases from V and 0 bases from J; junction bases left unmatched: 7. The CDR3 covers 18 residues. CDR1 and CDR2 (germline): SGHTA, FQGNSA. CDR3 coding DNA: TGTGCCAGCAGCTCCTTCCGGACTAGCGGGGGTAGCACAGATACGCAGTATTTT. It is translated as CASSSFRTSGGSTDTQYF. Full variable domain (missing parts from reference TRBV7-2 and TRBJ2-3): GAGVSQSPSNKVTEKGKDVELRCDPISGHTALYWYRQSLGQGLEFLIYFQGNSAPDKSGLPSDRFSAERTGGSVSTLTIQRTQQEDSAVYLCASSSFRTSGGSTDTQYFGPGTRLTVL.

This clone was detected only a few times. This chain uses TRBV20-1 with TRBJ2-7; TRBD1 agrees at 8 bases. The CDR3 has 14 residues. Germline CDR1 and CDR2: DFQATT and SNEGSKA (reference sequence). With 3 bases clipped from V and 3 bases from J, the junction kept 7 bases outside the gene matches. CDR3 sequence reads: CSASRQGANYEQYF. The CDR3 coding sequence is TGCAGTGCTAGTCGGCAGGGGGCGAACTACGAGCAGTACTTC.

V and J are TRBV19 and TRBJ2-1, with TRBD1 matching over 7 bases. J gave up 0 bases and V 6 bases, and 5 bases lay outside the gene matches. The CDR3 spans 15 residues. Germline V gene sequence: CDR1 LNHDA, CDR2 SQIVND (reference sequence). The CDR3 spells CASRARDSSYNEQFF. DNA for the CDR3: TGTGCCAGTAGGGCCCGGGACAGCTCCTACAATGAGCAGTTCTTC.

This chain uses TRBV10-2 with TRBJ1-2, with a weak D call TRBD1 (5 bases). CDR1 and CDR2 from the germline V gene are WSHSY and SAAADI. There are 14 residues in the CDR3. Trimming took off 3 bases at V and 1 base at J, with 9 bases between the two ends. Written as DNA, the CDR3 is TGCGCCAGCAGTGATGACAGCAATAACTATGGCTACACCTTC. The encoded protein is CASSDDSNNYGYTF.

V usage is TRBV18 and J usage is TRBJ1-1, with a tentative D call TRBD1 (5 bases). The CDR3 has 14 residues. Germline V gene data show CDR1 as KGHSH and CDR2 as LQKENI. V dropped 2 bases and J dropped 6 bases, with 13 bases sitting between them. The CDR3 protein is CASSPVGGLAEAFF. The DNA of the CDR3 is TGTGCCAGCTCACCAGTCGGGGGATTAGCTGAAGCTTTCTTT.

The CDR3 protein is CASSLSFTEAFF. The CDR3 coding sequence is TGTGCCAGCAGTCTCTCTTTCACTGAAGCTTTCTTT. This sequence joins TRBV3-1 (or the pseudogene TRBV3-2) and TRBJ1-1; no definite D call. The germline gives CDR1 LGHDT, CDR2 YNNKEL (reference sequence). The CDR3 runs 12 residues. Trimming took off 6 bases at V and 4 bases at J, with 9 bases between the two ends.

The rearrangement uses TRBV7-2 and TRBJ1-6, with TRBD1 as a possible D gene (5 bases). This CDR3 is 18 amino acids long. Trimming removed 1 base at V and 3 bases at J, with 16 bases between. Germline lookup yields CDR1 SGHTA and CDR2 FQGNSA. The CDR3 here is CASSLVSQGTFYNSPLHF. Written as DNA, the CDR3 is TGTGCCAGCAGCTTAGTTTCGCAGGGTACCTTCTATAATTCACCCCTCCACTTT. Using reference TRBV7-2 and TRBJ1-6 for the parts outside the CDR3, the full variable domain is GAGVSQSPSNKVTEKGKDVELRCDPISGHTALYWYRQSLGQGLEFLIYFQGNSAPDKSGLPSDRFSAERTGGSVSTLTIQRTQQEDSAVYLCASSLVSQGTFYNSPLHFGNGTRLTVT.

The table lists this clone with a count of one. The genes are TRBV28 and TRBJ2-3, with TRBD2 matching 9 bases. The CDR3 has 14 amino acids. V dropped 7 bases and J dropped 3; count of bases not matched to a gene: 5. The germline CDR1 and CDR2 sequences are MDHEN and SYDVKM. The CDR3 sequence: CASTLSGGTDTQYF. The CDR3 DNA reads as TGTGCCAGCACCTTGAGCGGGGGGACAGATACGCAGTATTTT. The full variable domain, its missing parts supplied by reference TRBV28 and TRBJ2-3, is DVKVTQSSRYLVKRTGEKVFLECVQDMDHENMFWYRQDPGLGLRLIYFSYDVKMKEKGDIPEGYSVSREKKERFSLILESASTNQTSMYLCASTLSGGTDTQYFGPGTRLTVL.

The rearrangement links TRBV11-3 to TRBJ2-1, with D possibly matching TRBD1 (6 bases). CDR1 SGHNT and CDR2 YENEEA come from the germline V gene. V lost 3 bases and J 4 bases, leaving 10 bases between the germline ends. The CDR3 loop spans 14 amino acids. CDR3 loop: CASSLGARYNEQFF. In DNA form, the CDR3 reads TGTGCCAGCAGCTTGGGGGCCCGGTACAATGAGCAGTTCTTC.

The CDR3 region is CASSLVGGNSYEQYF. The CDR3 DNA sequence: TGCGCCAGCAGCTTGGTTGGCGGCAACTCCTACGAGCAGTACTTC. V usage is TRBV5-1 and J usage is TRBJ2-7; D call uncertain. Trimming removed 0 bases from V and 0 bases from J, with 10 bases in between. This CDR3 region has 15 residues. CDR1 SGHRS and CDR2 YFSETQ come from the germline V gene.

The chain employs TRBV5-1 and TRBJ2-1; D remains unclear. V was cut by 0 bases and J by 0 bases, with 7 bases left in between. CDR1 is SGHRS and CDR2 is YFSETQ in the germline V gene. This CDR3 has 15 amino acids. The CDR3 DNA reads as TGCGCCAGCAGCTTGGAAAGCCCCTCCTACAATGAGCAGTTCTTC. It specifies CASSLESPSYNEQFF.

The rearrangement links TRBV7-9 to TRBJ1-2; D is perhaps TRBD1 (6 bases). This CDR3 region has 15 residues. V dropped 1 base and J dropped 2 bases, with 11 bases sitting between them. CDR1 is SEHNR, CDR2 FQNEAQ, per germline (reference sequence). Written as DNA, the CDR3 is TGTGCCAGCAGCTTAGGTGCAGGGGAAAACTATGGCTACACCTTC. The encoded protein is CASSLGAGENYGYTF.

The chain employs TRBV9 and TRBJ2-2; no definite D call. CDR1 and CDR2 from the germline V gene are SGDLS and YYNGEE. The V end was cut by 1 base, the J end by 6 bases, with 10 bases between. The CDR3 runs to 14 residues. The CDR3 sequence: CASSVSGYAGELFF. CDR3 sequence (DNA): TGTGCCAGCAGCGTATCCGGGTATGCCGGGGAGCTGTTTTTT.

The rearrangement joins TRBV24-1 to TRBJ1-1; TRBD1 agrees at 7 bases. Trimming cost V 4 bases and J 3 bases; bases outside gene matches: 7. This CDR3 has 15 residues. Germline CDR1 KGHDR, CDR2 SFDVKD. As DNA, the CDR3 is TGTGCCACCAGTGACCACCGCAGGGGGGACACTGAAGCTTTCTTT. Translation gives CATSDHRRGDTEAFF.

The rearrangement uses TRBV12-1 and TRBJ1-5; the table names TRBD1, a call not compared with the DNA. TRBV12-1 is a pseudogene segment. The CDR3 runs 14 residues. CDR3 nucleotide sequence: TGTGCCAGCAGCTTCAGACAGGGCAATCAGCCCCAGCATTTT. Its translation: CASSFRQGNQPQHF.

In DNA, the CDR3 is TGTGCCAGTAGTATAATGCTAGCGACAGATACGCAGTATTTT. Its translation: CASSIMLATDTQYF. The rearrangement joins TRBV19 to TRBJ2-3; possibly TRBD2 for D (6 bases). The germline V gene has CDR1 LNHDA and CDR2 SQIVND (reference sequence). This CDR3 spans 14 amino acids. With 2 bases removed from V and 3 bases from J, the gap between germline ends came to 9 bases.

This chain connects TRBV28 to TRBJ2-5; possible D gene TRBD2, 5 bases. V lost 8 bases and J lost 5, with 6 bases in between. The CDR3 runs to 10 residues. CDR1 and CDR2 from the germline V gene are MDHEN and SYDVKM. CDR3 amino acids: CASRGETQYF. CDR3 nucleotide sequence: TGTGCCAGCCGGGGTGAGACCCAGTACTTC. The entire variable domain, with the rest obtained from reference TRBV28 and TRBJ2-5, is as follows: DVKVTQSSRYLVKRTGEKVFLECVQDMDHENMFWYRQDPGLGLRLIYFSYDVKMKEKGDIPEGYSVSREKKERFSLILESASTNQTSMYLCASRGETQYFGPGTRLLVL.

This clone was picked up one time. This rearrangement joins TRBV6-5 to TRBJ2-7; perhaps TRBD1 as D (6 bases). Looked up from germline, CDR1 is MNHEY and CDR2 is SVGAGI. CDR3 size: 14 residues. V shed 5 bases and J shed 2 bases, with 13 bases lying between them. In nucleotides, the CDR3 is TGTGCCAGCAGTAAATCCGGGACACCCTACGAGCAGTACTTC. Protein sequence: CASSKSGTPYEQYF.

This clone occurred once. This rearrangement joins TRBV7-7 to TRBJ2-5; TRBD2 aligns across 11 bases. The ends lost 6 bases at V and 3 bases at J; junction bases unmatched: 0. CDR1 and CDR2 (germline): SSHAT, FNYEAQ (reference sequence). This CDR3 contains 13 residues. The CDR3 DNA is TGTGCCAGCAGGGGACTAGCGGAAGAGACCCAGTACTTC. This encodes CASRGLAEETQYF.

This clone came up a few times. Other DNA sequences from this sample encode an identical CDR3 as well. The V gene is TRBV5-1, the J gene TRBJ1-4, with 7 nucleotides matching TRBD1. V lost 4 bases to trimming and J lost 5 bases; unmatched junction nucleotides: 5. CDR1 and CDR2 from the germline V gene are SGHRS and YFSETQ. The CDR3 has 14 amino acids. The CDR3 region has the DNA TGCGCCAGCAGCCTAGGGGGCGAGAATGAAAAACTGTTTTTT. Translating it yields CASSLGGENEKLFF.

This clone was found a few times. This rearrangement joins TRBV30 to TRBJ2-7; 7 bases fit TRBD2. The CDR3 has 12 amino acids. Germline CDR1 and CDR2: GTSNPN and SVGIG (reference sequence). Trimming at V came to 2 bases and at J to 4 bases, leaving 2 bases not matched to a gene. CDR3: CAWSPGGYEQYF. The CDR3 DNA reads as TGTGCCTGGAGTCCGGGGGGTTACGAGCAGTACTTC.

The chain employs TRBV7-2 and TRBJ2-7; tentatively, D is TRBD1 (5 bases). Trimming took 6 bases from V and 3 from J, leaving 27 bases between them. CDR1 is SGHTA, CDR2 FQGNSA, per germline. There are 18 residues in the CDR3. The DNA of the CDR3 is TGTGCCAGCAGTCGTTTGGACACCCCGGCCCTGTCCGACTACGAGCAGTACTTC. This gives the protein CASSRLDTPALSDYEQYF.